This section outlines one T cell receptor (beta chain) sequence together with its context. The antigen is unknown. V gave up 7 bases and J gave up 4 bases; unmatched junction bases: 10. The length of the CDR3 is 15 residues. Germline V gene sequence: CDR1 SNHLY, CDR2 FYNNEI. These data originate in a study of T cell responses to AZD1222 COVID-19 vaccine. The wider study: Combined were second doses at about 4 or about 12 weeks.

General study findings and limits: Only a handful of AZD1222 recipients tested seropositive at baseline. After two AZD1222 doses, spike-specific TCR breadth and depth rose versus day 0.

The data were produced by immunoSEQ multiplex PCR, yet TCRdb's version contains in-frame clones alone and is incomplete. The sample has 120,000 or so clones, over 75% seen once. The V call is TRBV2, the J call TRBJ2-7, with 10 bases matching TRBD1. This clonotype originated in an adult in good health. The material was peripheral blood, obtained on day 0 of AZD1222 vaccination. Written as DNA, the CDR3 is TGTGCCAGCATTGGATGGGGACAGGGGATATACGAGCAGTACTTC. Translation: CASIGWGQGIYEQYF.